What follows describes a single TCR beta chain. Per the authors' pipeline: Quantification of nucleated cells was approximated via reference gene primer amplification. Assay: immunoSEQ multiplex PCR; the TCRdb copy retains only in-frame clones and omits some. V and J calls and clone size are given by that table; D and trimming were obtained from the DNA. The table has 95,000 to 100,000 clones, roughly 80% seen once; the top ten hold more than 20%. The data originate from a study of blood T cell repertoires in COVID-19. The overall study: Donors in the United States, Italy and Spain gave samples during acute or convalescent COVID-19. Sample material is recorded as cDNA or gDNA derived from T cells, B-cell-depleted T cells, or PBMCs.

The trim removed 2 bases at V and 7 bases at J, leaving 8 bases unmatched. This CDR3 has 15 residues. Germline CDR1 and CDR2: LNHDA and SQIVND (reference sequence). The clonotype originates from a human donor in a cohort sampled during active COVID-19. Material for sequencing was peripheral blood. The rearrangement joins TRBV19 to TRBJ1-5, with 7 bases matching TRBD1. Written as DNA, the CDR3 is TGTGCCAGTAGTATAACCCCGACAGGGTTCCAGCCCCAGCATTTT. This codes for CASSITPTGFQPQHF.